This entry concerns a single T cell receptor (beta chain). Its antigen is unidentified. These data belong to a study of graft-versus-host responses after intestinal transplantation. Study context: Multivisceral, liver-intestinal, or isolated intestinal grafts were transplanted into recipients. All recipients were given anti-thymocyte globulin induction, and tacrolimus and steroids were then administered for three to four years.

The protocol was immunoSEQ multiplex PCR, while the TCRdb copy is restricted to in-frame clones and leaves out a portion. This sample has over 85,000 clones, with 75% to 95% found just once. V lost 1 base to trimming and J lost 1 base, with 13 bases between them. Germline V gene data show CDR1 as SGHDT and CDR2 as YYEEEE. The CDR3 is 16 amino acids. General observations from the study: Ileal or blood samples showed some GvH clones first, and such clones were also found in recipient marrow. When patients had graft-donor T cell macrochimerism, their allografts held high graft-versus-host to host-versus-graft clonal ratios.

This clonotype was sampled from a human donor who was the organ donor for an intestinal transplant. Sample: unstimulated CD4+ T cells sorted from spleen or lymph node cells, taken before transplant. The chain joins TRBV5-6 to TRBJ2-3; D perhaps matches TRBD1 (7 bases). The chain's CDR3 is CASSLRRDRRTDTQYF. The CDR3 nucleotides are TGTGCCAGCAGCTTGCGGAGGGACAGACGCACAGATACGCAGTATTTT.